This T cell receptor (beta chain) is drawn from a study of blood T cells in healthy people across ages. About this clonotype: Its antigen is undetermined.

Overall study results and limits: Compared with aged donors, long-lived donors showed fewer expanded clones, suggesting selection.

The germline V gene has CDR1 SGHTA and CDR2 FQGNSA. There are 15 residues in the CDR3. The ends lost 1 base at V and 5 bases at J; junction bases unmatched: 4. Then a second PCR, running about 6 to 11 cycles, was carried out with a sample-barcoded 5' primer and a J-beta primer mix. CDR3-containing paired-end reads numbering at least 2.5 million came from each sample. TCRdb reanalysed the 5' RACE reads using MiXCR and keeps one entry per CDR3 protein. The sample includes more than 650,000 distinct CDR3 sequences, 22% of them seen just once. This TCR came from a man between 65 and 85 years old in good health. This chain connects TRBV7-2 to TRBJ2-3, with 9 bases lining up with TRBD2. Material for sequencing was blood. DNA for the CDR3: TGTGCCAGCAGCTTAGGCGGGGGGGCCGTAGATACGCAGTATTTT. Residues: CASSLGGGAVDTQYF.